This T cell receptor (beta chain) was obtained from a study of blood T cells in healthy people across ages. Study-wide findings and caveats: When set beside aged donors, long-lived donors presented more naive CD4+ cells and higher diversity.

This clonotype was seen more than once but under ten times. Its antigen is still unknown. Germline V gene sequence: CDR1 DFQATT, CDR2 SNEGSKA (reference sequence). The CDR3 spans 15 residues. V lost 2 bases, J lost 4 bases, and 18 bases lay in between. Using a J-beta primer mix together with a sample-barcoded 5' primer, a second PCR was run for roughly 7 to 12 cycles. From the 5' RACE reads, TCRdb called clonotypes with MiXCR, one entry per CDR3 protein. The sample holds approximately 1,700,000 distinct CDR3 sequences, about 39% seen once. The clonotype originates from a human donor in good health. The sequencing input was blood. This chain joins TRBV20-1 and TRBJ2-7, with D perhaps matching TRBD2 (6 bases). This chain's CDR3 is CSARKSGAGRYEQYF. The CDR3 DNA is TGCAGTGCTAGAAAATCCGGGGCAGGGAGGTACGAGCAGTACTTC.